Sequencing of this T cell receptor beta chain was carried out in a study of blood T cell repertoires in COVID-19. Only in-frame clones appear in the TCRdb table, and some are missing; sequencing was by immunoSEQ multiplex PCR. This table holds some 400,000 clones, about 89% found once. Concerning this clone itself: This CDR3 is also generated by other DNA sequences in the sample.

The CDR3 is made up of 14 amino acids. Germline CDR1 reads LGHDT; CDR2 reads YNNKEL (reference sequence). Losses at the gene ends were 4 bases for V and 2 bases for J; bases not matched to a gene: 2. The sample comprised peripheral blood. The chain joins TRBV3-1 (or the pseudogene TRBV3-2) to TRBJ1-5, with 7 bases lining up with TRBD1. This receptor was taken from a woman aged 60-75 years with COVID-19, enrolled during active disease. CDR3 in amino acids: CASSLGTGNQPQHF. CDR3 coding DNA: TGTGCCAGCAGCCTCGGGACAGGCAATCAGCCCCAGCATTTT.